This TCR beta chain was recovered during a study of neurological immune-mediated disorders. TCRdb called the 5' RACE reads again in MiXCR, with one record for every CDR3 protein. The sample has 15,000 to 20,000 distinct CDR3 sequences, about a fifth seen once. In its sample, this clonotype ranks as medium-sized (0.01 to 0.1%). The germline V gene encodes CDR1 DFQATT and CDR2 SNEGSKA (reference sequence). The CDR3 is made up of 13 amino acids. The V gene lost 3 bases and the J gene lost 8 bases, with 11 bases spanning the gap. For the unsorted libraries, 2 million PBMCs stored at -80 C served as input.

The clonotype originates from a man between 45 and 60 years old in good health. The genes are TRBV20-1 and TRBJ1-6, with D possibly matching TRBD1 (6 bases). Sequencing was done on a sample of PBMCs. The CDR3 is CSARNRAYSPLHF. CDR3 DNA: TGCAGTGCTAGGAACAGGGCTTATTCACCCCTCCACTTT.